This T cell receptor beta chain was captured in a study of blood T cell repertoires in COVID-19. The overall study: The study drew acute and convalescent COVID-19 samples from the United States, Italy and Spain.

Clinical history as reported by participants underpinned cohort assignment. Germline CDR1 is SGHRS and CDR2 is YFSETQ. V was shortened by 6 bases and J by 1 base, with 5 bases between the two germline ends. CDR3 length: 12 residues. Clones were sequenced by immunoSEQ multiplex PCR, and TCRdb holds only the in-frame ones, with some missing. The sample has 220,000 or so clones, about 83% seen once; the top ten hold approximately 6.2%. Sequencing was carried out using PBMCs or T cells enriched from blood (not recorded which). V gene TRBV5-1 combines with J gene TRBJ2-1, with a possible D match to TRBD2 (5 bases). This receptor was identified in a woman in her thirties or forties who had recovered from COVID-19. The CDR3 DNA reads TGCGCCAGCACGGGGTCCTACAATGAGCAGTTCTTC. It yields the protein CASTGSYNEQFF. Full variable domain (missing parts from reference TRBV5-1 and TRBJ2-1): KAGVTQTPRYLIKTRGQQVTLSCSPISGHRSVSWYQQTPGQGLQFLFEYFSETQRNKGNFPGRFSGRQFSNSRSEMNVSTLELGDSALYLCASTGSYNEQFFGPGTRLTVL.